The text below deals with one TCR beta chain. The test was conducted at deep level. Some 30,000 T cell genomes, or about 0.2 ug DNA, went into the sorted-subset replicate PCRs. Generated by immunoSEQ multiplex PCR, the TCRdb table keeps only in-frame clones and is missing some. The repertoire consists of about 380,000 clones, with roughly 96% occurring once and the leading ten covering approximately 0.32%. This sample stems from a study of shared clonotypes between healthy human individuals. The donor cohort consisted entirely of Caucasian adults residing in Nashville, Tennessee. Germline-derived CDR1 and CDR2 are ENHRY and SYGVKD. Germline trimming cut 8 bases from V and 5 bases from J; bases unmatched to any gene: 10. The CDR3 has 15 amino acids.

The sequence was obtained from a man aged 30 to 39 in good health. The sample was memory CD8+ T cells sorted from blood. Subset reported: CD45RO+ cells pooled with CCR7-negative TemRA cells. The chain employs TRBV10-3 and TRBJ2-2, with 8 positions matching TRBD2. CDR3 in DNA: TGTGCCATCCCTGGTCGTAGCGGGGTAACCGGGGAGCTGTTTTTT. Amino acid sequence: CAIPGRSGVTGELFF.